This note documents a single TCR beta chain sequence. Its specificity is not known. The germline gene is not matched at one end of the junction; a read error may be the cause. The data were taken from a study of blood T cells in healthy people across ages. Whole-study results and caveats: PBMCs that were unsorted prevented a conclusive naive versus antigen-experienced comparison.

Aged roughly 6 to 90, donors were systemically healthy Caucasians from Russia. Primed by a sample-barcoded 5' primer and a J-beta primer mix, a second PCR proceeded for roughly 7 to 12 cycles. Each CDR3 protein is one row after TCRdb ran MiXCR on the 5' RACE reads. The sample has around 1,000,000 distinct CDR3 sequences, 35% to 40% seen once. Germline loops: CDR1 SGDLS, CDR2 YYNGEE. The length of the CDR3 is 15 residues. This chain joins TRBV9 and TRBJ2-2; possibly TRBD2 for D (5 bases). The origin of this receptor is a man younger than 35 in good health. Sequencing was done on a sample of blood. CDR3 nucleotides: TGTGCCAGCAGCGTAGGTGGGCCTAACGCCGGGGAGCTGTTTTTC. Amino acid sequence: CASSVGGPNAGELFF. Combining the CDR3 with reference TRBV9 and TRBJ2-2 gives the whole variable domain DSGVTQTPKHLITATGQRVTLRCSPRSGDLSVYWYQQSLDQGLQFLIQYYNGEERAKGNILERFSAQQFPDLHSELNLSSLELGDSALYFCASSVGGPNAGELFFGEGSRLTVL.